This T cell receptor beta chain was found in a study of T cells after yellow fever vaccination. Findings and limits, study-wide: Subsequent to the booster, the majority of primary-vaccination clones reappeared (about 97% CD4, 80% to 90% CD8). One caveat is that FACS-sorted repertoires could contain abundant clonotypes contaminating from the bulk population.

This clonotype was counted a few times. Its antigen remains unidentified. This CDR3 has 15 amino acids. Germline loops: CDR1 LNHNV, CDR2 YYDKDF (reference sequence). V lost 6 bases and J 4 bases, leaving 16 bases between the germline ends. Generation of TCR cDNA used 5'RACE template switching (which added a universal primer site and UMIs). TCRdb fed the 5' RACE reads into MiXCR, producing one record per CDR3 protein. The table includes tens of thousands of distinct CDR3 sequences, about 6.6% detected once. The V gene is TRBV15, the J gene TRBJ1-5; perhaps TRBD1 as D (6 bases). This TCR derives from a man between 18 and 35 years old who received the YFV17D yellow fever vaccine. The specimen was CD8+ T cells sorted from PBMCs, collected about 5 days after the first yellow fever vaccination. The CDR3, as DNA: TGTGCCACCAGTAACCCTGGGCAGGGGAATCAGCCCCAGCATTTT. Protein sequence: CATSNPGQGNQPQHF.